These T cell receptor beta chains were read from a single sample in a study of blood T cell repertoires in COVID-19. Sequencing used immunoSEQ multiplex PCR; TCRdb keeps in-frame clones, though not all of them. The sample lists some 240,000 clones; more than 75% were seen once. Sample: PBMCs or T cells enriched from blood (not recorded which). All receptors come from a woman between 40 and 50 years old with acute COVID-19. Both conserved end residues are part of each CDR3. A D gene is named only where the DNA matches it firmly. Size tells how often a clone was seen (once, few, many) or the class of an expanded clone, and some rows leave it out.

TRBD2	TRBV11-3	TRBJ2-7	NA	CASSLVLAGVSYEQYF	TGTGCCAGCAGCTTAGTACTAGCGGGAGTCTCCTACGAGCAGTACTTC
NA	TRBV27	TRBJ1-1	few	CASRGTQNTEAFF	TGTGCCAGCAGGGGGACACAGAACACTGAAGCTTTCTTT
NA	TRBV12-5	TRBJ1-6	NA	CASGPDIMRYNSPLHF	TGTGCTAGTGGCCCAGACATTATGAGATATAATTCACCCCTCCACTTT
NA	TRBV6-5	TRBJ2-2	NA	CASSPQGYTGELFF	TGTGCCAGCAGTCCACAGGGCTACACCGGGGAGCTGTTTTTT
NA	TRBV2	TRBJ1-4	once	CASSDQGKKLFF	TGTGCCAGCAGTGATCAGGGGAAAAAACTGTTTTTT
TRBD1	TRBV2	TRBJ2-7	NA	CASSIQGMQYF	TGTGCCAGCAGTATACAGGGGATGCAGTACTTC
NA	TRBV5-5	TRBJ2-5	once	CASSLQAGSQETQYF	TGTGCCAGCAGCTTGCAGGCAGGGTCACAGGAGACCCAGTACTTC
TRBD2	TRBV5-3	TRBJ2-3	NA	CARSLFSGTPDTQYF	TGTGCCAGAAGCTTATTTAGCGGGACCCCCGATACGCAGTATTTT
TRBD2	TRBV19	TRBJ2-3	NA	CASSGGSGRTDTQYF	TGTGCCAGTAGTGGTGGTAGCGGGAGGACAGATACGCAGTATTTT
NA	TRBV7-2	TRBJ2-5	NA	CASSLAQEETQYF	TGTGCCAGCAGCTTAGCCCAGGAAGAGACCCAGTACTTC
NA	TRBV7-3	TRBJ2-1	few	CASSLEPRASKFF	TGTGCCAGCAGCTTAGAACCCAGGGCTTCTAAGTTCTTC
TRBD1	TRBV2	TRBJ2-1	NA	CASRSGTGFVEQFF	TGTGCCAGCAGGTCCGGGACAGGGTTCGTTGAGCAGTTCTTC
TRBD1	TRBV10-3	TRBJ1-6	NA	CAISESQGASYNSPLHF	TGTGCCATCAGTGAGTCGCAGGGGGCTTCCTATAATTCACCCCTCCACTTT
NA	TRBV6-5	TRBJ1-1	NA	CASSYSQVNTEAFF	TGTGCCAGCAGTTACTCACAGGTGAACACTGAAGCTTTCTTT
NA	TRBV11-3	TRBJ2-7	once	CASSETGFGAYEQYF	TGTGCCAGCAGCGAAACAGGGTTTGGGGCCTACGAGCAGTACTTC
NA	TRBV11-3	TRBJ2-7	NA	CASSLGLVAEQYF	TGTGCCAGCAGCTTAGGACTAGTCGCCGAGCAGTACTTC
NA	TRBV9	TRBJ1-1	once	CASSAGQLNTEAFF	TGTGCCAGCAGCGCCGGACAGCTGAACACTGAAGCTTTCTTT
NA	TRBV5-1	TRBJ2-6	NA	CASSLAGAGANVLTF	TGCGCCAGCAGCTTGGCGGGGGCTGGGGCCAACGTCCTGACTTTC
NA	TRBV25-1	TRBJ2-7	NA	CASSGAHVTGTYEQYF	TGTGCCAGCAGTGGGGCCCACGTTACAGGGACCTACGAGCAGTACTTC
NA	TRBV19	TRBJ1-2	NA	CASRDARGVDYGYTF	TGTGCCAGTAGAGATGCCAGGGGAGTGGACTATGGCTACACCTTC
NA	TRBV7-9	TRBJ2-7	once	CASSSQSGYEQYF	TGTGCCAGCAGCTCCCAGTCGGGCTACGAGCAGTACTTC
TRBD2	TRBV6-5	TRBJ2-2	NA	CASSRGAGELFF	TGTGCCAGCAGTCGGGGGGCCGGGGAGCTGTTTTTT
TRBD2	TRBV3-1/TRBV3-2	TRBJ2-3	NA	CASSQDWLAGVTDTQYF	TGTGCCAGCAGCCAAGATTGGCTAGCGGGTGTCACAGATACGCAGTATTTT
TRBD2	TRBV5-1	TRBJ2-1	NA	CASSLAASGYNEQFF	TGCGCCAGCAGCTTGGCTGCTAGCGGCTACAATGAGCAGTTCTTC
NA	TRBV2	TRBJ2-7	NA	CASFGLVVGAGSYEQYF	TGTGCCAGCTTCGGCCTAGTAGTAGGCGCTGGGTCCTACGAGCAGTACTTC
NA	TRBV20-1	TRBJ1-3	NA	CSASSGRNLNTIYF	TGCAGTGCTAGTAGCGGACGGAACCTAAACACCATATATTTT
NA	TRBV5-4	TRBJ2-5	NA	CASSLAGAQETQYF	TGTGCCAGCAGCTTGGCTGGAGCCCAAGAGACCCAGTACTTC
NA	TRBV24-1	TRBJ2-1	few	CATSDSVTAIDNEQFF	TGTGCCACCAGTGATTCCGTGACAGCGATCGACAATGAGCAGTTCTTC
TRBD1	TRBV5-1	TRBJ1-5	NA	CASSLEQGLQPQHF	TGCGCCAGCAGCTTGGAACAGGGGCTCCAGCCCCAGCATTTT
NA	TRBV19	TRBJ2-2	few	CASSLAANTGELFF	TGTGCCAGTAGTTTAGCGGCGAACACCGGGGAGCTGTTTTTT
NA	TRBV4-1	TRBJ1-2	NA	CASSHLGQTNYGYTF	TGCGCCAGCAGCCATCTCGGACAGACTAACTATGGCTACACCTTC
TRBD1	TRBV11-3	TRBJ2-5	NA	CASSLGTGGLGETQYF	TGTGCCAGCAGCTTAGGGACAGGGGGTCTGGGAGAGACCCAGTACTTC
TRBD2	TRBV3-1/TRBV3-2	TRBJ2-2	NA	CASSLGTSGIPLGELFF	TGTGCCAGCAGCCTGGGGACTAGCGGGATCCCCTTGGGGGAGCTGTTTTTT
TRBD1	TRBV19	TRBJ2-5	NA	CASRPGDRGWETQYF	TGTGCCAGTAGGCCGGGGGACAGGGGTTGGGAGACCCAGTACTTC
TRBD1	TRBV2	TRBJ2-2	NA	CASSVGQGAGTGELFF	TGTGCCAGCAGCGTCGGACAGGGGGCGGGCACCGGGGAGCTGTTTTTT
NA	TRBV5-1	TRBJ2-1	NA	CASSLVAGFGVGEQFF	TGCGCCAGCAGCTTGGTTGCGGGGTTCGGGGTTGGTGAGCAGTTCTTC
NA	TRBV25-1	TRBJ2-1	few	CASSEQINEQFF	TGTGCCAGCAGTGAACAGATCAACGAGCAGTTCTTC